This T cell receptor beta chain derives from a study of blood T cell dynamics during melanoma immunotherapy. V lost 5 bases, J lost 2 bases, and 10 bases lay in between. The CDR3 is 13 amino acids. Per the germline V gene, CDR1 is MNHEY and CDR2 is SVGAGI. Time point given: pre-treatment baseline. Patients with prior systemic cancer treatment, concomitant immunosuppressants, or other active malignancies were excluded. Sequencing was performed with immunoSEQ multiplex PCR; in TCRdb, only in-frame clones are kept and a portion is missing. The sample records 9,500 to 14,000 clones, approximately 87% being singletons.

The material was blood, obtained from a patient treated with checkpoint blockade. The clonotype comes from a human donor with melanoma. This chain connects TRBV6-5 to TRBJ2-7; D might be TRBD2 (6 bases). The CDR3, as DNA: TGTGCCAGCAGTGACGGGAGCGCCTACGAGCAGTACTTC. It encodes CASSDGSAYEQYF.